A selection of T cell receptor beta chains follows, all from one sample in a study of cytomegalovirus exposure and HLA in healthy donors. The assay was immunoSEQ multiplex PCR, and TCRdb's table has in-frame clones only and misses some. The sample carries 150,000 or so clones, 65% to 80% recorded once. Material: PBMCs. These receptors were taken from a man in his late teens or twenties in good health and CMV-seronegative. Both conserved end residues are trimmed from each CDR3. The order of the fields is V gene, J gene, D gene, CDR3 protein. A D gene is named only where the DNA matches it firmly.

>TRBV7-9|TRBJ2-1|TRBD1
ASSPGTGYANEQF
>TRBV9|TRBJ2-5|TRBD2
ASSVGTSTETQY
>TRBV13|TRBJ2-1|TRBD2
ASSLAAGGIYNEQF
>TRBV4-2|TRBJ1-3|.
ASSQASGTGNTIY
>TRBV19|TRBJ1-2|.
ASLQPGDYGYT
>TRBV7-9|TRBJ1-3|.
ASSSGGPGSGNTIY
>TRBV19|TRBJ1-6|.
ASSRDASSYNSPLH
>TRBV7-9|TRBJ2-7|.
ASSFTAGSYEQY
>TRBV7-9|TRBJ2-3|TRBD2
ASSLNSGGPDTQY
>TRBV5-4|TRBJ1-2|TRBD1
ASSPDRVFYGYT
>TRBV5-4|TRBJ2-1|.
ASSLGGGAYNEQF
>TRBV2|TRBJ1-6|TRBD1
AGQGQYNSPLH